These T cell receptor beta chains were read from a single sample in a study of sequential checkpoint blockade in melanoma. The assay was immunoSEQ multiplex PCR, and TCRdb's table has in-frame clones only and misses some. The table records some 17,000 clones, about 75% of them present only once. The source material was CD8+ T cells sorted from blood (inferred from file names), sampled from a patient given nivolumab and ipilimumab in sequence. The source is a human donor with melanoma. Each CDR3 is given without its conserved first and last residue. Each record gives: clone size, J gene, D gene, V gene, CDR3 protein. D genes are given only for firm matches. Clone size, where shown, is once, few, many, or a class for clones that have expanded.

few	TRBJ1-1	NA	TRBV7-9	ASTPTWRGDGAF
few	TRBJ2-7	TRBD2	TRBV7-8	ASSFPGLAGGEDEQY
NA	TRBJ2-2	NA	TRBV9	ASSVKAGEPNTGELF
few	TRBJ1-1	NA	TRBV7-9	ASRARTEAF
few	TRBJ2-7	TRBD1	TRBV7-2	ASSFEQGIYEQY
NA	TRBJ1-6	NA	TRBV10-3	AISEGGKGSPLH
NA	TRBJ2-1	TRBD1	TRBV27	ASSFGTGGANEQF
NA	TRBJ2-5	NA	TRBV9	ASSPWDSYDQETQY
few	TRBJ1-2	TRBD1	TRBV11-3	ASSSPTGDGYT
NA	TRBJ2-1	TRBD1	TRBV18	ASSRTGGSYEQF
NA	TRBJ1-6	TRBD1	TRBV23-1	ASSQDRGQNYNSPLH
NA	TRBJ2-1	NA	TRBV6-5	ASSYSGLTGRKQF
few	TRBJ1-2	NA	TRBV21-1	ASSKDRGGTGGQRNYGYT
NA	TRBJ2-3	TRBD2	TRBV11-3	ASSLVGLAMGSDTQY
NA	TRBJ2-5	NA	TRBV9	ASSAWDNQETQY
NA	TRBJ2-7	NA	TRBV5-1	ASSLDNPYEQY
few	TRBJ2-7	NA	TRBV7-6	ASSLGDGDYEQY
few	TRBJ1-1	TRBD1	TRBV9	ASSAPGQGTDTEAF
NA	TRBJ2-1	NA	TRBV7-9	ASSLSPGGIDNEQF
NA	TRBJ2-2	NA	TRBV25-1	ASRELGSTGELF
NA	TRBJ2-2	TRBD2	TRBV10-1	ASSRIHGGRAGTGELF
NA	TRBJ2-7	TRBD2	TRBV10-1	ASSDSGRPYEQY
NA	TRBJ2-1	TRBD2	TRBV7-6	ASSPGTSGGFNEQF
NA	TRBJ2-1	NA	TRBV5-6	ASSLWGGLSYNEQF
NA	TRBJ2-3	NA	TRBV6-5	ASSSLSGMDTQY
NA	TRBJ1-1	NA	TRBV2	ASKFTAIVVGTEAF
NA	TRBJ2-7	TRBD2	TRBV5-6	ASSLGGGNEQY
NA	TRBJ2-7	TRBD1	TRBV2	ASSDRQGRPAY
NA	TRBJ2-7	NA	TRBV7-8	ASSLGTANEQY
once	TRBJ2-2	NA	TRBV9	ATGGSTGELF
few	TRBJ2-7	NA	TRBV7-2	ASSPASGYEQY
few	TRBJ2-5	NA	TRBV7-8	ASSLKSGFKETQY
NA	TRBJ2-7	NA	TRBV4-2	ASSQLANINLRDRQY
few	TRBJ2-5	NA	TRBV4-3	ASSSAGGSNQETQY
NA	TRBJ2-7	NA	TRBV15	ATSRNTRGLNEQY
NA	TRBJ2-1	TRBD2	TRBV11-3	ASSSPSGSPSYNEQF